These 8 T cell receptor beta chains came from one sample sequenced in a study of control samples from healthy donors and cancer patients. Profiled with immunoSEQ multiplex PCR; TCRdb holds only in-frame clones, not every one. Found here are about 120,000 clones, approximately 89% of them singletons; the top ten hold around 7.6%. The sequencing input was blood. These receptor sequences come from a young woman in good health.

The CDR3 reads CATSDLGRLWEQYF. As DNA, the CDR3 is TGTGCCACCAGTGATTTAGGCCGGCTTTGGGAGCAGTACTTC. The chain couples TRBV24-1 to TRBJ2-7, with D unresolved. CDR1 KGHDR and CDR2 SFDVKD come from the germline V gene. The CDR3 consists of 14 residues. Trimming removed 1 base at V and 7 bases at J, with 13 bases between.

The chain couples TRBV7-2 to TRBJ2-5; 9 nucleotides line up with TRBD2. The CDR3 spans 14 residues. Germline trimming cut 1 base from V and 11 bases from J; bases unmatched to any gene: 8. CDR1 SGHTA and CDR2 FQGNSA come from the germline V gene. DNA for the CDR3: TGTGCCAGCAGCTTAGTGGTAGCGGGGGAATTTCAGTACTTC. Translation gives CASSLVVAGEFQYF. The full variable domain, with the rest looked up from reference TRBV7-2 and TRBJ2-5, is GAGVSQSPSNKVTEKGKDVELRCDPISGHTALYWYRQSLGQGLEFLIYFQGNSAPDKSGLPSDRFSAERTGGSVSTLTIQRTQQEDSAVYLCASSLVVAGEFQYFGPGTRLLVL.

V is TRBV9 and J is TRBJ2-2; 12 nucleotides align to TRBD2. The V and J ends lost 3 bases and 8 bases, in that order; junction bases with no gene match: 5. Germline loops: CDR1 SGDLS, CDR2 YYNGEE. The CDR3 sequence is 15 residues long. CDR3 loop: CASSGLAGAPGELFF. The CDR3 nucleotides read TGTGCCAGCAGCGGACTAGCGGGGGCTCCGGGGGAGCTGTTTTTT.

This chain links TRBV19 with TRBJ2-7; TRBD1 matches at 10 bases. The CDR3 runs to 16 residues. The J segment lost 1 base and the V segment lost 5 bases, leaving 8 bases of the junction unmatched. In germline, CDR1 is LNHDA, CDR2 SQIVND (reference sequence). This CDR3 reads CASSGPGDRGSYEQYF. The CDR3 DNA reads TGTGCCAGTAGTGGTCCCGGGGACAGGGGATCCTACGAGCAGTACTTC.

The gene calls are TRBV25-1 and TRBJ2-3; 11 bases are a match to TRBD1. The CDR3 is 18 residues long. The V gene's germline CDR1 is MGHDK and CDR2 SYGVNS. After removal of 5 bases from V and 5 bases from J, the junction contained 15 bases not matched to a gene. The CDR3 protein is CASSQTKPGQGVRDTQYF. CDR3 sequence (DNA): TGTGCCAGCAGTCAAACGAAACCGGGACAGGGGGTAAGAGATACGCAGTATTTT.

The V call is TRBV5-1, the J call TRBJ2-5; perhaps TRBD1 as D (5 bases). The germline V and J ends were trimmed by 4 bases and 2 bases, with 12 bases remaining between them. Germline V gene sequence: CDR1 SGHRS, CDR2 YFSETQ. This CDR3 comprises 14 residues. CDR3 amino acids: CASSQQTEQETQYF. CDR3 in DNA: TGCGCCAGCAGCCAACAGACAGAACAAGAGACCCAGTACTTC.

This clone has more than one count but fewer than ten. The CDR3 DNA reads TGTGCCAGCAGCTTAAAGGCCTTCGACGAGCAGTACTTC. Its protein is CASSLKAFDEQYF. The chain links TRBV7-8 to TRBJ2-7; no reliable D call. Germline loops: CDR1 SGHVS, CDR2 FQNEAQ. The germline V and J ends were trimmed by 2 bases and 5 bases, with 10 bases remaining between them. The CDR3 has 13 residues.

This clone was found a few times. J is TRBJ2-3 and V is TRBV30; 9 nucleotides line up with TRBD2. With V trimmed by 3 bases and J by 2 bases, 6 bases remained unmatched. CDR3 size: 15 residues. The V gene's germline CDR1 is GTSNPN and CDR2 SVGIG (reference sequence). The CDR3 reads CAWSLTSGHTDTQYF. The CDR3, as DNA: TGTGCCTGGAGCCTGACTAGCGGTCACACAGATACGCAGTATTTT.